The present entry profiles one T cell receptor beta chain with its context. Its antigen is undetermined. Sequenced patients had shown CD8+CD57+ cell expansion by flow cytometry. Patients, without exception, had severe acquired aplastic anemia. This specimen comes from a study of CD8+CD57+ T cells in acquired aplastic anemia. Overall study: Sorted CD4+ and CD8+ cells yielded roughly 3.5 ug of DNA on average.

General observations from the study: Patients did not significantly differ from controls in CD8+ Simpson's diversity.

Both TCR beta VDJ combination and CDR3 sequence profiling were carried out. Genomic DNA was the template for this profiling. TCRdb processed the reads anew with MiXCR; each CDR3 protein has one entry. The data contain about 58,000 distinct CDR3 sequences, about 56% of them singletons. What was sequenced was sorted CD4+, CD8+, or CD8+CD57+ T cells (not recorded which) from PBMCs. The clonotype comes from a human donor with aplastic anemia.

The CDR3 loop reads CSVTTGNGNTIYF. The CDR3 DNA reads as TGCAGCGTTACAACAGGGAATGGAAACACCATATATTTT. The chain is built from TRBV29-1 and TRBJ1-3; D may be TRBD1 (6 bases). Germline CDR1 reads SQVTM; CDR2 reads ANQGSEA. Trimming pared 5 bases from V and 3 bases from J, leaving 11 bases between. The CDR3 consists of 13 residues.